This TCR beta chain was sequenced for a study of blood T cell repertoires in COVID-19. Turning to the study itself: Acute and convalescent COVID-19 samples came from the United States, Italy and Spain. From T cells, B-cell-depleted T cells, or PBMCs came the material, which was cDNA or gDNA.

In the original processing: The authors estimated nucleated cell counts from reference gene primer amplification. Data came from immunoSEQ multiplex PCR; TCRdb stores just in-frame clones and leaves some out. V and J calls and clone size are those listed in that table; D and trimming were worked out from the DNA. Of roughly 200,000 clones listed, 75% to 90% are singletons. The CDR3 is made up of 17 amino acids. The ends lost 2 bases at V and 0 bases at J; junction bases unmatched: 7. Germline CDR1 reads SEHNR; CDR2 reads FQNEAQ (reference sequence). The gene calls are TRBV7-9 and TRBJ1-1, with TRBD1 matching 9 bases. The source material was peripheral blood. The sequence derives from a man aged 40-50 years with acute or convalescent COVID-19. The CDR3 sequence is CASSLMGTGLMNTEAFF. In DNA form, the CDR3 reads TGTGCCAGCAGCTTAATGGGGACAGGGTTGATGAACACTGAAGCTTTCTTT.